The present entry profiles one TCR beta chain with its context. Its antigen is as yet unknown. The data belong to a study of cytomegalovirus exposure and HLA in healthy donors. Findings of the study overall: V- and J-gene trimming in TCR beta was tied to a missense DCLRE1C variant by an analysis performed later. The authors enumerated some 170 TCR beta chains as linked to cytomegalovirus. Later analysis revealed greater clonal expansion in HLA-associated TCR beta chains than in equally common others. Later work associated roughly 17,000 TCR beta sequences with HLA alleles at 0.05 false discovery rate.

The PCR made use of 60 Vbeta and 13 Jbeta primers. Produced via immunoSEQ multiplex PCR; TCRdb's table is partial and in-frame only. Here the sample spans fewer than 250,000 clones, roughly three quarters being singletons. What was sequenced was PBMCs. The TCR comes from a woman under 30 in good health and CMV-seronegative.

The CDR3 here is CASSAEVMSEQYF. The CDR3 nucleotides are TGCGCCAGCAGTGCTGAGGTGATGTCCGAGCAGTACTTC. This chain uses TRBV10-1 with TRBJ2-7; no clear D. CDR3 length: 13 amino acids. Trimming took 4 bases from V and 6 from J, leaving 13 bases between them. CDR1 and CDR2 from the germline V gene are WNHNN and SYGVQD (reference sequence).